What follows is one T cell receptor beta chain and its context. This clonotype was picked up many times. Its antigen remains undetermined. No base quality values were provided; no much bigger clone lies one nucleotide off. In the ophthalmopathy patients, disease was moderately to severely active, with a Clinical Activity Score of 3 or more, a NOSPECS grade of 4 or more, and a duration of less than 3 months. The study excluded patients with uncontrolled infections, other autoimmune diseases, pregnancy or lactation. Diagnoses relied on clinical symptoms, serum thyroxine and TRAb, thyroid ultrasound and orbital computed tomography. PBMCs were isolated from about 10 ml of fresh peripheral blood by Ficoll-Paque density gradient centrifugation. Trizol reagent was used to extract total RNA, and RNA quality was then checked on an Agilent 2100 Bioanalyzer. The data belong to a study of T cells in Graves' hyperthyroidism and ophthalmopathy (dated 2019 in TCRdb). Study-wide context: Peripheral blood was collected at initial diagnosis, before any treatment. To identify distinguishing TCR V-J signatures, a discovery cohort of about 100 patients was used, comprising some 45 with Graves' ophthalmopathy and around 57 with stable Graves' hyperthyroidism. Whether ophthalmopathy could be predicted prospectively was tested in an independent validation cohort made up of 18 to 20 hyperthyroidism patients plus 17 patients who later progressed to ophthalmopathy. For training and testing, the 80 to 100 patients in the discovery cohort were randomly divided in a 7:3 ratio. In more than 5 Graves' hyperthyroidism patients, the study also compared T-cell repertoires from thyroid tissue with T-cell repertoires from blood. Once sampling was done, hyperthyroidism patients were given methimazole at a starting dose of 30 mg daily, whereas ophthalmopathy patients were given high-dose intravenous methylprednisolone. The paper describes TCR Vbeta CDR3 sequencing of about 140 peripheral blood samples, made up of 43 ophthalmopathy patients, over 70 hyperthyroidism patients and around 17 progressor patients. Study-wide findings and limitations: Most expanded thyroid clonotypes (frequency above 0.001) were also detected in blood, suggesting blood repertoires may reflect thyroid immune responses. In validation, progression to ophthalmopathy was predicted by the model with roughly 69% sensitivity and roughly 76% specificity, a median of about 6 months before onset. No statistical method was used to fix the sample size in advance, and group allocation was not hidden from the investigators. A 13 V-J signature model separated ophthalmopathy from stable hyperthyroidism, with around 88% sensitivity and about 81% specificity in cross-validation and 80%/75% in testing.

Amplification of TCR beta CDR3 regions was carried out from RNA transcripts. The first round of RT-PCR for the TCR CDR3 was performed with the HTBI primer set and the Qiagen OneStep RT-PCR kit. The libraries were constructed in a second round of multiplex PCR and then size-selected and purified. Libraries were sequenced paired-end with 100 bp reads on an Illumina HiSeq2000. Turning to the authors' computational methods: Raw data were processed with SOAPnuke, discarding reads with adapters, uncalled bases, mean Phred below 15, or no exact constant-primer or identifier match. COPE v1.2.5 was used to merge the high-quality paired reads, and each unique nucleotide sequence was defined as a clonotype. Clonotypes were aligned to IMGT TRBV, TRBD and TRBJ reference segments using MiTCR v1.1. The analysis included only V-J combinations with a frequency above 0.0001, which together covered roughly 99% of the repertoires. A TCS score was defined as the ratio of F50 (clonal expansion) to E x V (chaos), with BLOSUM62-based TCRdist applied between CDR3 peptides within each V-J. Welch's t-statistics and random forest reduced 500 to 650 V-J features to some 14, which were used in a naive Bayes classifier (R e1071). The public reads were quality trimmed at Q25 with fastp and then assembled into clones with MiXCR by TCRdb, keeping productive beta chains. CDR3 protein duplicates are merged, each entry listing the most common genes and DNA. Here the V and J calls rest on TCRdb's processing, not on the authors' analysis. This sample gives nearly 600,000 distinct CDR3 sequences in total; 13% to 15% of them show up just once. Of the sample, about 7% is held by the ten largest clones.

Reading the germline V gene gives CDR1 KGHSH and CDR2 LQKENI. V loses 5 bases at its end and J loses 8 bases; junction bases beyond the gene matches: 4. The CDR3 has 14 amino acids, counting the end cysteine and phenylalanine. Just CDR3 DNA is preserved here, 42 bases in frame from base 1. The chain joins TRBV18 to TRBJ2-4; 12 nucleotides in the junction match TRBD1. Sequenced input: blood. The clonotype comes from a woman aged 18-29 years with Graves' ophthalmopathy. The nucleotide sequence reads TGTGCCAGCTCAAAGGGACAGGGGGCAGACATTCAGTACTTC. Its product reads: CASSKGQGADIQYF.